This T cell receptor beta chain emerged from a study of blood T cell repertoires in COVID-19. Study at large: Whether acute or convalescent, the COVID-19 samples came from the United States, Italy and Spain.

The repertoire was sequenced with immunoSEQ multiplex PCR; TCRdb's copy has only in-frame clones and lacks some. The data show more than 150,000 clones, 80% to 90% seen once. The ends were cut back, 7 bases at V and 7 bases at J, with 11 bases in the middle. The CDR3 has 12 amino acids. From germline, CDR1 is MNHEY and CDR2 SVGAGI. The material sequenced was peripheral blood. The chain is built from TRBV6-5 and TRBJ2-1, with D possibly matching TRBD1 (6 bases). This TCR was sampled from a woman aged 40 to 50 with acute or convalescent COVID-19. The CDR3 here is CASTPGTNEQFF. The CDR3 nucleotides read TGTGCCAGCACCCCCGGGACAAATGAGCAGTTCTTC.